The 8 T cell receptor beta chains reported below all come from one sample, sequenced in a study of blood T cell repertoires in COVID-19. Clones were read by immunoSEQ multiplex PCR, and TCRdb kept only the in-frame ones, dropping some. This table holds around 54,000 clones, 90% found once. Sequenced input: peripheral blood. These receptors originate from a human donor in a cohort sampled during active COVID-19.

The genes are TRBV29-1 and TRBJ2-5; tentative D call: TRBD1 (6 bases). The germline V and J ends were trimmed by 2 bases and 5 bases, with 9 bases remaining between them. The length of the CDR3 is 12 residues. The V gene's germline CDR1 is SQVTM and CDR2 ANQGSEA. Written as DNA, the CDR3 is TGCAGCGTTGAAACACAGGGTGAGACCCAGTACTTC. Translating gives CSVETQGETQYF.

With respect to this clone: One end of the junction is discordant with germline, which a read error may explain. This chain uses TRBV19 with TRBJ2-7, with 8 positions matching TRBD1. CDR3 size: 14 residues. Germline V gene lookup returns CDR1 LNHDA and CDR2 SQIVND (reference sequence). CDR3 sequence reads: CASRPGQASHEQYF. For the CDR3, the DNA is TGTGCCAGTAGACCGGGACAGGCCTCCCACGAGCAGTACTTC.

The chain recombines TRBV19 with TRBJ2-2; D unclear. V dropped 7 bases and J dropped 4 bases, with 13 bases sitting between them. CDR3 length: 14 residues. The germline CDR1 and CDR2 sequences are LNHDA and SQIVND (reference sequence). CDR3 coding DNA: TGTGCCAGTACCCCTCGTCTAGGCACCGGGGAGCTGTTTTTT. This encodes CASTPRLGTGELFF.

This chain links TRBV5-1 with TRBJ2-7; 9 bases are shared with TRBD1. The CDR3 totals 15 residues. V was pared by 0 bases and J by 3 bases, with 4 bases of the junction left unmatched. The germline V gene has CDR1 SGHRS and CDR2 YFSETQ. CDR3 residues: CASSLAGTGFYEQYF. The DNA for the CDR3 is TGCGCCAGCAGCTTGGCCGGGACAGGGTTCTACGAGCAGTACTTC.

The genes are TRBV7-9 and TRBJ1-1; possible D gene TRBD1, 5 bases. The CDR3 contains 15 residues. The germline gives CDR1 SEHNR, CDR2 FQNEAQ (reference sequence). Trimming took off 3 bases at V and 5 bases at J, with 16 bases between the two ends. CDR3 in amino acids: CASSFQDTARTEAFF. DNA of the CDR3: TGTGCCAGCAGCTTCCAGGACACGGCTCGGACTGAAGCTTTCTTT.

The chain links TRBV10-2 to TRBJ2-5; 12 bases match TRBD2. In germline, CDR1 is WSHSY, CDR2 SAAADI. The CDR3 extends over 17 amino acids. With V trimmed by 0 bases and J by 4 bases, 6 bases remained unmatched. The CDR3 here is CASSESPSGRGLETQYF. In DNA form, the CDR3 reads TGCGCCAGCAGTGAGTCGCCTAGCGGGAGGGGGCTAGAGACCCAGTACTTC.

The chain combines TRBV2 with TRBJ2-5, with TRBD2 matching 11 bases. This CDR3 is built from 13 residues. The germline V gene encodes CDR1 SNHLY and CDR2 FYNNEI. The J segment lost 3 bases and the V segment lost 10 bases, leaving 4 bases of the junction unmatched. DNA of the CDR3: TGTGCCACCCTACTAGCGGGAGAAGAGACCCAGTACTTC. Translated: CATLLAGEETQYF.

The chain carries TRBV9 and TRBJ2-7; D might be TRBD2 (6 bases). Germline V gene lookup returns CDR1 SGDLS and CDR2 YYNGEE. Trimming pared 2 bases from V and 7 bases from J, leaving 13 bases between. The CDR3 sequence is 13 residues long. As DNA, the CDR3 is TGTGCCAGCAGCGTGACGGGCCGGGAGGAGCAGTACTTC. Amino acids: CASSVTGREEQYF.